This T cell receptor beta chain is from a study of breast tumors, draining lymph nodes, adjacent tissues. Study-level results: Tumor and nontumor repertoires were significantly more similar in luminal-like than in basal-like breast cancer.

Breast cancer patients provided tissue from their axillary draining lymph nodes. The CDR3 extends over 15 amino acids. Per the germline V gene, CDR1 is LGHNA and CDR2 is YNFKEQ. V was pared by 0 bases and J by 4 bases, with 3 bases of the junction left unmatched. Notes on this clonotype: Antigen: not known.

TCRdb recomputed calls from the multiplex PCR reads with MiXCR, one row per CDR3 protein. The table shows roughly 130,000 distinct CDR3 sequences, with roughly 33% occurring only once. The rearrangement joins TRBV4-2 to TRBJ2-7, with 10 bases lining up with TRBD2. The TCR was taken from a female donor with breast cancer. Some clones in this sample may be carry-over from other donors' samples. Sequencing used axillary lymph node tissue. The CDR3 region has the DNA TGTGCCAGCAGCCAAGATACTAGCGGGACATACGAGCAGTACTTC. Translated, it gives CASSQDTSGTYEQYF.